This T cell receptor (beta chain) was recovered during a study of brain T cells in children with intractable seizures. Time point here: blood from clinic visit 5 months post-surgery; TSC patient then seizure free. Only cases whose brain tissue showed the highest T cell transcript signatures were sequenced. At least one anti-epileptic drug was given before surgery. Repertoires were generated with immunoSEQ multiplex PCR, while TCRdb's copy carries only in-frame clones and drops some. Of hundreds of thousands of clones in the sample, nearly 95% are singletons; the top ten hold about 6%. This clone was counted once. The CDR3 length is 14 residues. Trimming removed 3 bases at V and 0 bases at J, with 8 bases between. Germline CDR1 MDHEN, CDR2 SYDVKM.

The sample was peripheral blood, taken 4 to 5 months after surgery. This clonotype originated in a boy under three years old with tuberous sclerosis and intractable seizures. This chain uses TRBV28 with TRBJ1-2, with D uncertain. DNA for the CDR3: TGTGCCAGCAGTTTGAGTCAGACTAACTATGGCTACACCTTC. It specifies CASSLSQTNYGYTF.